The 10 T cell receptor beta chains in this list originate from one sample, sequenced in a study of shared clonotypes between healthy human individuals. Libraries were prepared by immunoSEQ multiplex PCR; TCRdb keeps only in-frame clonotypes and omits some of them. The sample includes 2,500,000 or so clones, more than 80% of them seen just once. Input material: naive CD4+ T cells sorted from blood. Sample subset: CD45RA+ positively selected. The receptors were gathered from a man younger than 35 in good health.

The CDR3 here is CASSFPGVGGYTF. CDR3 in DNA: TGTGCCAGCAGTTTTCCAGGGGTGGGTGGCTACACCTTC. The chain combines TRBV6-6 with TRBJ1-2, with D tentatively TRBD1 (6 bases). V was trimmed by 4 bases and J by 7 bases, leaving 13 bases between them. The CDR3 has 13 residues. Germline V CDR1 and CDR2: MNHNY, SVGAGI (reference sequence).

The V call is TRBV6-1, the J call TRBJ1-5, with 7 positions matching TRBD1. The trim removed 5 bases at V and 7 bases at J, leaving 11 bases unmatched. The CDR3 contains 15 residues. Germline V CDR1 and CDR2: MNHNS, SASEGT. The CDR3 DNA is TGTGCCAGCAGTTTAGGGGGCCAAGCACGGCAGCCCCAGCATTTT. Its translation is CASSLGGQARQPQHF.

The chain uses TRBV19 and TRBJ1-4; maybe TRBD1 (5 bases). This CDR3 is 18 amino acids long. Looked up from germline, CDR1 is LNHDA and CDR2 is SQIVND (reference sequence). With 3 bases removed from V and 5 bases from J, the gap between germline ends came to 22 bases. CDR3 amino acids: CASSIGRRGKVDNEKLFF. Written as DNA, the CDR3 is TGTGCCAGTAGTATCGGGAGACGGGGGAAAGTCGACAATGAAAAACTGTTTTTT.

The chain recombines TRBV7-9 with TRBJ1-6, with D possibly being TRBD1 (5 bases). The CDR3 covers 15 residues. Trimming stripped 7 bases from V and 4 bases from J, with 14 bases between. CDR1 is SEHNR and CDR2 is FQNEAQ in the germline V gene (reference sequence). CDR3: CASTGESSYNSPLHF. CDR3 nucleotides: TGTGCCAGCACGGGGGAGTCCTCGTATAATTCACCCCTCCACTTT.

This CDR3 is CASSLVWPSRGDTQYF. In nucleotides, the CDR3 is TGTGCCAGCAGTTTAGTATGGCCTTCACGGGGAGATACGCAGTATTTT. This chain connects TRBV28 to TRBJ2-3; tentative D call: TRBD2 (5 bases). This CDR3 is built from 16 residues. Germline V CDR1 and CDR2: MDHEN, SYDVKM. The V gene lost 2 bases and the J gene lost 5 bases, with 17 bases spanning the gap.

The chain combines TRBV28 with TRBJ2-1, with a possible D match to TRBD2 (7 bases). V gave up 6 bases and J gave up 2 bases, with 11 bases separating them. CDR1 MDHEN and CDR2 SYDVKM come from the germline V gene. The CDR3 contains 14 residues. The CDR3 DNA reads TGTGCCAGCAGCGGGGGGCAGACCTACAATGAGCAGTTCTTC. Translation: CASSGGQTYNEQFF. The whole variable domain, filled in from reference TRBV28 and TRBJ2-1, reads DVKVTQSSRYLVKRTGEKVFLECVQDMDHENMFWYRQDPGLGLRLIYFSYDVKMKEKGDIPEGYSVSREKKERFSLILESASTNQTSMYLCASSGGQTYNEQFFGPGTRLTVL.

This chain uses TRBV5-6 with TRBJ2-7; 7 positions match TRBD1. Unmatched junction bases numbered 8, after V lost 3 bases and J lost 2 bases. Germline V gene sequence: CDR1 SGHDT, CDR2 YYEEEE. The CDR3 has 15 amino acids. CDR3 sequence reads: CASSSGTARAYEQYF. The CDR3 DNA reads TGTGCCAGCAGCTCCGGGACAGCGAGAGCCTACGAGCAGTACTTC.

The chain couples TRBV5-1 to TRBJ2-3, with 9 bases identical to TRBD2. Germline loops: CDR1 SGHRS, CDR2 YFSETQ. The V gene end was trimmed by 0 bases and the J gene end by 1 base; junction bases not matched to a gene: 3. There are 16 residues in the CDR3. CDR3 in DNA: TGCGCCAGCAGCTTGGCCTCTAGCGGGGGCACAGATACGCAGTATTTT. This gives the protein CASSLASSGGTDTQYF. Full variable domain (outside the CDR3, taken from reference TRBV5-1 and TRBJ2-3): KAGVTQTPRYLIKTRGQQVTLSCSPISGHRSVSWYQQTPGQGLQFLFEYFSETQRNKGNFPGRFSGRQFSNSRSEMNVSTLELGDSALYLCASSLASSGGTDTQYFGPGTRLTVL.

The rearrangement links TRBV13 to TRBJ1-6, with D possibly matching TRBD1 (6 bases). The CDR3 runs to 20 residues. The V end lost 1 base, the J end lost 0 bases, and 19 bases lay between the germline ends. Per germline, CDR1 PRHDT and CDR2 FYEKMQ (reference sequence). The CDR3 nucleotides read TGTGCCAGCAGCTTAGCCGAAAGGACAGCGTTGAGCTCCTATAATTCACCCCTCCACTTT. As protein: CASSLAERTALSSYNSPLHF.

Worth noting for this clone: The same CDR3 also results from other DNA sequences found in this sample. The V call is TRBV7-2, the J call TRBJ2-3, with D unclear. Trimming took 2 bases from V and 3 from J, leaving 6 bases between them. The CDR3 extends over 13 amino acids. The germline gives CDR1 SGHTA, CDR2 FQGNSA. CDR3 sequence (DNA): TGTGCCAGCAGCTTACCGCCGACAGATACGCAGTATTTT. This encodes CASSLPPTDTQYF.